These 14 T cell receptor beta chains were sequenced from one sample in a study of T cell responses to AZD1222 COVID-19 vaccine. Here immunoSEQ multiplex PCR was the method, and the copy in TCRdb shows in-frame clones only, minus some. Of 150,000 or so clones in the sample, around nine tenths are singletons; the top ten hold around 5.9%. Sequencing used peripheral blood, obtained on day 0 of AZD1222 vaccination. These receptor sequences come from an adult in good health.

This sequence joins TRBV14 and TRBJ1-1; D gene unclear. Germline lookup yields CDR1 SGHDN and CDR2 FVKESK. Trimming removed 3 bases at V and 1 base at J, with 3 bases between. This CDR3 region has 12 residues. CDR3 region: CASSHGNTEAFF. DNA for the CDR3: TGTGCCAGCAGCCACGGGAACACTGAAGCTTTCTTT.

This clone was detected only once. J is TRBJ2-1 and V is TRBV6-2 or TRBV6-3, with D tentatively TRBD2 (6 bases). V dropped 4 bases and J dropped 7 bases, with 23 bases sitting between them. Germline CDR1 is MNHEY and CDR2 is SVGEGT. This CDR3 comprises 17 residues. The chain's CDR3 is CASSFRRGGVFANEQFF. In nucleotides, the CDR3 is TGTGCCAGCAGTTTTAGAAGGGGCGGGGTTTTCGCGAATGAGCAGTTCTTC.

This clone was seen only once. J is TRBJ2-7 and V is TRBV7-2, with 11 positions matching TRBD1. Germline V CDR1 and CDR2: SGHTA, FQGNSA. Trimming at V came to 1 base and at J to 2 bases, leaving 1 base not matched to a gene. The CDR3 sequence is 15 residues long. The chain's CDR3 is CASSLGTGGTYEQYF. CDR3 coding DNA: TGTGCCAGCAGCTTAGGGACAGGGGGCACCTACGAGCAGTACTTC.

The rearrangement links TRBV11-2 to TRBJ1-1, with D possibly being TRBD1 (5 bases). Trimming removed 0 bases from V and 5 bases from J, with 10 bases in between. The CDR3 runs 14 residues. The germline CDR1 and CDR2 sequences are SGHAT and FQNNGV. This CDR3 reads CASSLDPGSTEAFF. CDR3 coding DNA: TGTGCCAGCAGCTTAGATCCAGGGTCTACTGAAGCTTTCTTT.

The V and J genes are TRBV28 and TRBJ2-7; D is ambiguous. Germline V gene sequence: CDR1 MDHEN, CDR2 SYDVKM. There are 15 residues in the CDR3. V dropped 2 bases and J dropped 0 bases, with 11 bases sitting between them. The CDR3 DNA reads as TGTGCCAGCAGTTTAAGAGGCCCCCGCTCCTACGAGCAGTACTTC. Amino acids: CASSLRGPRSYEQYF.

V and J are TRBV6-2 or TRBV6-3 and TRBJ1-1; no definite D call. With 7 bases removed from V and 2 bases from J, the gap between germline ends came to 14 bases. The CDR3 length is 14 residues. Germline CDR1 and CDR2: MNHEY and SVGEGT. The CDR3 protein is CASTPTRYNTEAFF. CDR3 bases: TGTGCCAGCACCCCCACGAGGTATAACACTGAAGCTTTCTTT.

This chain links TRBV7-8 with TRBJ2-7; 7 bases line up with TRBD1. Looked up from germline, CDR1 is SGHVS and CDR2 is FQNEAQ. J lost 5 bases, V lost 4 bases, and 8 bases had no gene match. This CDR3 is built from 14 residues. CDR3 nucleotides: TGTGCCAGCAGCTCGTCGACAGGGAGCCACGAGCAGTACTTC. It specifies CASSSSTGSHEQYF.

This chain connects TRBV13 to TRBJ2-7; D not certain. The germline V and J ends were trimmed by 4 bases and 1 base, with 11 bases remaining between them. This CDR3 is built from 14 residues. Germline values: CDR1 PRHDT, CDR2 FYEKMQ (reference sequence). The CDR3 DNA sequence: TGTGCCAGCAGCTCAAGTGCAGGATCCTACGAGCAGTACTTC. Protein sequence: CASSSSAGSYEQYF.

V and J are TRBV14 and TRBJ1-1; a possible D gene is TRBD1 (5 bases). The germline gives CDR1 SGHDN, CDR2 FVKESK. The CDR3 is made up of 13 amino acids. Trimming pared 1 base from V and 11 bases from J, leaving 14 bases between. In DNA, the CDR3 is TGTGCCAGCAGCCAAGCCGCCCGGGGGTGGGCTTTCTTT. As protein: CASSQAARGWAFF.

The chain is built from TRBV28 and TRBJ1-3; TRBD1 matches 9 bases. This CDR3 has 15 amino acids. V lost 8 bases and J lost 0; bases outside the gene matches: 5. Germline lookup yields CDR1 MDHEN and CDR2 SYDVKM. In nucleotides, the CDR3 is TGTGCCAGCCTGGGACAGGGCTACTCTGGAAACACCATATATTTT. This translates into CASLGQGYSGNTIYF.

Details on this clone: At the DNA level, this CDR3 is encoded by other sequences in the same sample as well. V is TRBV18 and J is TRBJ1-6; 9 bases align to TRBD1. The J segment lost 6 bases and the V segment lost 3 bases, leaving 0 bases of the junction unmatched. The CDR3 runs to 14 residues. Germline V gene sequence: CDR1 KGHSH, CDR2 LQKENI. This CDR3 is CASSPGQGNSPLHF. CDR3 nucleotides: TGTGCCAGCTCACCGGGACAGGGTAATTCACCCCTCCACTTT.

This chain joins TRBV28 and TRBJ1-1, with TRBD1 matching over 8 bases. This CDR3 region has 14 residues. The V and J ends lost 5 bases and 3 bases, in that order; junction bases with no gene match: 5. Germline CDR1 is MDHEN and CDR2 is SYDVKM. The CDR3 spells CASSGQGGHTEAFF. The CDR3 DNA follows: TGTGCCAGCAGTGGACAGGGAGGGCACACTGAAGCTTTCTTT.

The V gene is TRBV7-6, the J gene TRBJ2-1; unclear D gene. The CDR3 runs 13 residues. Germline V gene lookup returns CDR1 SGHVS and CDR2 FNYEAQ. Trimming stripped 5 bases from V and 5 bases from J, with 10 bases between. The CDR3 region is CASSPWTDNEQFF. In DNA, the CDR3 is TGTGCCAGCAGCCCCTGGACGGACAATGAGCAGTTCTTC.

The chain couples TRBV30 to TRBJ1-1; D is perhaps TRBD1 (5 bases). The germline V gene encodes CDR1 GTSNPN and CDR2 SVGIG (reference sequence). The CDR3 is made up of 10 amino acids. V was trimmed by 7 bases and J by 7 bases, leaving 10 bases between them. CDR3 sequence reads: CAFQQVEAFF. The CDR3 coding sequence is TGTGCCTTCCAACAGGTTGAAGCTTTCTTT. Based on the CDR3 plus reference TRBV30 and TRBJ1-1, the full variable domain is SQTIHQWPATLVQPVGSPLSLECTVEGTSNPNLYWYRQAAGRGLQLLFYSVGIGQISSEVPQNLSASRPQDRQFILSSKKLLLSDSGFYLCAFQQVEAFFGQGTRLTVV.